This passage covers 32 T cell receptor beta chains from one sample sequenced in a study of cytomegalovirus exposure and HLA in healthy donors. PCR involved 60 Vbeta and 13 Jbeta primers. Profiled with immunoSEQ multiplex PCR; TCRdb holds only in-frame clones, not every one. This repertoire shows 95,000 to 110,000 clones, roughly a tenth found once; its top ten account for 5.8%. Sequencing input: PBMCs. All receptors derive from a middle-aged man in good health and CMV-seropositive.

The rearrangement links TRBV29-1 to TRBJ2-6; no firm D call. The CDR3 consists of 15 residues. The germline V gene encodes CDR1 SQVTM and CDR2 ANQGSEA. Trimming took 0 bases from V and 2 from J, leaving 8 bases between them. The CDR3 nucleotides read TGCAGCGTTGAAGATCGAGTAGCTGGGGCCAACGTCCTGACTTTC. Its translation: CSVEDRVAGANVLTF.

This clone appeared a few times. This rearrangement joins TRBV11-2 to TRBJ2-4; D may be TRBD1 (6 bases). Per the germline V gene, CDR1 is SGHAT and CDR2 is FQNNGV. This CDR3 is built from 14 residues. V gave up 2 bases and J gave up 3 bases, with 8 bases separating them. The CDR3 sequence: CASSLQGNKNIQYF. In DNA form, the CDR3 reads TGTGCCAGCAGCTTACAGGGGAACAAAAACATTCAGTACTTC.

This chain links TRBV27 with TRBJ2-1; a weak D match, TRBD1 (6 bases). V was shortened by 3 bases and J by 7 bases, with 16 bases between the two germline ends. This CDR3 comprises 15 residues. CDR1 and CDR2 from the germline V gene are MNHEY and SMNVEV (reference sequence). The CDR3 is CASSLAGQRGNEQFF. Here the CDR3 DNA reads TGTGCCAGCAGTTTGGCCGGACAGAGGGGGAATGAGCAGTTCTTC.

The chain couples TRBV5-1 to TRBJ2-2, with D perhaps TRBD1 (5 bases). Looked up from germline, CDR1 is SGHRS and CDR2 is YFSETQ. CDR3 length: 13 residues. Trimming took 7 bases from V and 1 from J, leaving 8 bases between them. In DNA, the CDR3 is TGCGCCAGCGATACAGGGAACACCGGGGAGCTGTTTTTT. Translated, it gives CASDTGNTGELFF.

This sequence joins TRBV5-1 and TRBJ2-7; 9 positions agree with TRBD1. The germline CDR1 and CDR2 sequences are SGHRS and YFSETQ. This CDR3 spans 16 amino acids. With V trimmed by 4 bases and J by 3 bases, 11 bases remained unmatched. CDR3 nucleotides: TGCGCCAGCAGCCCCGGTGACGGGACAGGGCTCTACGAGCAGTACTTC. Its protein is CASSPGDGTGLYEQYF.

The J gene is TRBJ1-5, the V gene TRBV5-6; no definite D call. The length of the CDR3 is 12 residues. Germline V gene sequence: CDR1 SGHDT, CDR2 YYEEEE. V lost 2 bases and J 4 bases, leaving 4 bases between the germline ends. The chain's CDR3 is CASSFLNQPQHF. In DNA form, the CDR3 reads TGTGCCAGCAGCTTCCTTAATCAGCCCCAGCATTTT.

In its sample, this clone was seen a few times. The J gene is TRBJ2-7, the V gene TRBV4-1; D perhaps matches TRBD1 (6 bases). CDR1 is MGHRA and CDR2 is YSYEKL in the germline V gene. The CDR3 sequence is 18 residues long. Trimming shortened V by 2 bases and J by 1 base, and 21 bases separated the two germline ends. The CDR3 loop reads CASSQLLTTGRTSYEQYF. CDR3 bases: TGCGCCAGCAGCCAACTACTCACCACAGGGCGTACTTCCTACGAGCAGTACTTC.

The CDR3 reads CASSLAVGQGAKETQYF. The DNA for the CDR3 is TGTGCCAGCAGCTTAGCGGTGGGACAGGGGGCGAAAGAGACCCAGTACTTC. The chain uses TRBV7-8 and TRBJ2-5, with 12 bases identical to TRBD1. J was trimmed by 3 bases and V by 0 bases; bases with no gene match: 5. Germline-derived CDR1 and CDR2 are SGHVS and FQNEAQ. The CDR3 is 17 residues long.

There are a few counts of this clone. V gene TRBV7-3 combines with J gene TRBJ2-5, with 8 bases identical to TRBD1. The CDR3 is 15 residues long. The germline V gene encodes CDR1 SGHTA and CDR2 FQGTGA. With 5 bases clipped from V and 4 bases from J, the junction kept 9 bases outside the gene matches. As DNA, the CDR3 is TGTGCCAGCAGCCCCTCCGCAGGGGGCGGAGAGACCCAGTACTTC. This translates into CASSPSAGGGETQYF. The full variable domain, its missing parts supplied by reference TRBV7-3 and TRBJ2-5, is GAGVSQTPSNKVTEKGKYVELRCDPISGHTALYWYRQSLGQGPEFLIYFQGTGAADDSGLPNDRFFAVRPEGSVSTLKIQRTERGDSAVYLCASSPSAGGGETQYFGPGTRLLVL.

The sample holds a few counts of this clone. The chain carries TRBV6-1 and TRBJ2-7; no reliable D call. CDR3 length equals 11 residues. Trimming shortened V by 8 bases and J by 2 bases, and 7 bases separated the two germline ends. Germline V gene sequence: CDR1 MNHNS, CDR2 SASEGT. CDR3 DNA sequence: TGTGCCAGCTTATCTCCCTACGAGCAGTACTTC. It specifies CASLSPYEQYF.

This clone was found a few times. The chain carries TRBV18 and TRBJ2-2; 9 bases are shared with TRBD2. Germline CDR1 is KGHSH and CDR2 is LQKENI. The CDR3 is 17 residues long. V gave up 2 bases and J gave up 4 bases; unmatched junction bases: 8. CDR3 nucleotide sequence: TGTGCCAGCTCACCAGCTATAGCGGGAGTCGGCACCGGGGAGCTGTTTTTT. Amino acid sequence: CASSPAIAGVGTGELFF. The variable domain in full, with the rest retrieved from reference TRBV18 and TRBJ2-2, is NAGVMQNPRHLVRRRGQEARLRCSPMKGHSHVYWYRQLPEEGLKFMVYLQKENIIDESGMPKERFSAEFPKEGPSILRIQQVVRGDSAAYFCASSPAIAGVGTGELFFGEGSRLTVL.

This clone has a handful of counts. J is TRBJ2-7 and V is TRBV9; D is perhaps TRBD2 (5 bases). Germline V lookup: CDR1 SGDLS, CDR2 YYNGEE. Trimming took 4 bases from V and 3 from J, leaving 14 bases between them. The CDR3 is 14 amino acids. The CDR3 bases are TGTGCCAGCAGCTCCGGGATCACGAACTACGAGCAGTACTTC. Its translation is CASSSGITNYEQYF.

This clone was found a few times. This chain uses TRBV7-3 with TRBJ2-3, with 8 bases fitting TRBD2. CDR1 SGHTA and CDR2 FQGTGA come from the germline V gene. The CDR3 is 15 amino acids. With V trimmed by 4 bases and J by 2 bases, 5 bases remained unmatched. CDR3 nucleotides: TGTGCCAGCAGCTCCCCGGGACTAGTCACAGATACGCAGTATTTT. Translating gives CASSSPGLVTDTQYF.

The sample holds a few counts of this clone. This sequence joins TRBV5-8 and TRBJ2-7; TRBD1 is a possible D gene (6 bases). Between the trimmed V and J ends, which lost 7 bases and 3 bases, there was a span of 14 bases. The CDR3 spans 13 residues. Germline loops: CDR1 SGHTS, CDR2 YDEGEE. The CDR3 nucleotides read TGTGCCAGCGCTTACAGGGTCGTCTACGAGCAGTACTTC. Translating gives CASAYRVVYEQYF.

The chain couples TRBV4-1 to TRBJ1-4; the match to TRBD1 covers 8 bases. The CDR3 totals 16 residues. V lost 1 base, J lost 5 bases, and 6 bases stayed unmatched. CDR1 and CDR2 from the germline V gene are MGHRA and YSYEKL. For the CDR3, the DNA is TGCGCCAGCAGCCAAGGCCTAAGACAGGGGAATGAAAAACTGTTTTTT. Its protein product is CASSQGLRQGNEKLFF.

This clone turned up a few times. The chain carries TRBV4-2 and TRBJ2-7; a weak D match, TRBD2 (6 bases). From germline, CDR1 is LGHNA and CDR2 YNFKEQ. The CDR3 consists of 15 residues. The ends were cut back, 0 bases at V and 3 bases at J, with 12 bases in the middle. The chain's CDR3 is CASSQDLEGLYEQYF. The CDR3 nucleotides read TGTGCCAGCAGCCAAGATCTAGAGGGACTCTACGAGCAGTACTTC.

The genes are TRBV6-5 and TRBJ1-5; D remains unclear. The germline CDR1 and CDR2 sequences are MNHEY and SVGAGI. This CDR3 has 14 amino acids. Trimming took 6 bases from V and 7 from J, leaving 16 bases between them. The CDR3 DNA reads TGTGCCAGCAGCCGCGACGACCGAGGACAGCCCCAGCATTTT. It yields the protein CASSRDDRGQPQHF.

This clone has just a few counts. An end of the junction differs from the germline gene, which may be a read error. DNA of the CDR3: TGCAGCGTTGAAGTGGACAGCCGGAGCTCTGGGGCCAACGTCCTGCCTTTC. Amino acids: CSVEVDSRSSGANVLPF. The chain carries TRBV29-1 and TRBJ2-6, with D maybe TRBD1 (6 bases). The V gene's germline CDR1 is SQVTM and CDR2 ANQGSEA. This CDR3 is built from 17 residues.

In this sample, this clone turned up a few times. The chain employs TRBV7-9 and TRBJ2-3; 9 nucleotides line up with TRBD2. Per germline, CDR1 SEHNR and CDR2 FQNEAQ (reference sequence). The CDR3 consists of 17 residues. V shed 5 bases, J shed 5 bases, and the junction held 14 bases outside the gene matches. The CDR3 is CASSPSGVAGVVDTQYF. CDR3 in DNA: TGTGCCAGCAGCCCCAGCGGAGTAGCGGGAGTGGTAGATACGCAGTATTTT.

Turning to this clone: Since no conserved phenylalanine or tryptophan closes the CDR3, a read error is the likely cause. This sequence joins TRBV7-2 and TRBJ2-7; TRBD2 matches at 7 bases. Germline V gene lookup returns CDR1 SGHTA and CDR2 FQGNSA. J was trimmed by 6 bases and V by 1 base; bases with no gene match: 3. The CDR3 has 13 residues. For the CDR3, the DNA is TGTGCCAGCAGCTTAGGGGGGGGGATCGAGCAGTACTTA. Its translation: CASSLGGGIEQYL.

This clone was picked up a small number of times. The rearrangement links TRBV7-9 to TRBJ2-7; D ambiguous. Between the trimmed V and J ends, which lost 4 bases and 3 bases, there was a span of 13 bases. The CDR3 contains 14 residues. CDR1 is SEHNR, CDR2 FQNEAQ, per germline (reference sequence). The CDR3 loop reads CASSSSRNLYEQYF. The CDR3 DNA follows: TGTGCCAGCAGCTCGTCTAGAAACCTCTACGAGCAGTACTTC.

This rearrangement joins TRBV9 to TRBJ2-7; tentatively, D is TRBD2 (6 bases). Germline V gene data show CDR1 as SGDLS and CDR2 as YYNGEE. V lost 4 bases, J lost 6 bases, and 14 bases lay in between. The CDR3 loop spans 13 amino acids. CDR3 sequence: CASSIGGSGEQYF. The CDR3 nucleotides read TGTGCCAGCAGCATTGGGGGGTCGGGCGAGCAGTACTTC. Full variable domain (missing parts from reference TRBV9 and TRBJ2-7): DSGVTQTPKHLITATGQRVTLRCSPRSGDLSVYWYQQSLDQGLQFLIQYYNGEERAKGNILERFSAQQFPDLHSELNLSSLELGDSALYFCASSIGGSGEQYFGPGTRLTVT.

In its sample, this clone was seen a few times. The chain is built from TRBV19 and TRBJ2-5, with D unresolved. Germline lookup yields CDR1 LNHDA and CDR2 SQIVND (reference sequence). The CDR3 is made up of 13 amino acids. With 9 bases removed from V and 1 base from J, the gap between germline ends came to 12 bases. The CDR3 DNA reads TGTGCCAGCAGCGCGCGAGGCCAAGAGACCCAGTACTTC. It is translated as CASSARGQETQYF.

The CDR3 protein is CASSEEAYEQYF. CDR3 coding DNA: TGCGCCAGCAGTGAGGAGGCCTACGAGCAGTACTTC. The chain carries TRBV10-2 and TRBJ2-7; D call uncertain. This CDR3 spans 12 amino acids. Trimming took off 2 bases at V and 2 bases at J, with 4 bases between the two ends. Germline values: CDR1 WSHSY, CDR2 SAAADI.

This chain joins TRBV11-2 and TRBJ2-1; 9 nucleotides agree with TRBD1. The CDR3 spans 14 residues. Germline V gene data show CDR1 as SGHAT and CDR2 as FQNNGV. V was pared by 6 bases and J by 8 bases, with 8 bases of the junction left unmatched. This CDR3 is CASSQQGALDEQFF. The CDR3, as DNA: TGTGCCAGCAGTCAACAGGGGGCGTTGGATGAGCAGTTCTTC. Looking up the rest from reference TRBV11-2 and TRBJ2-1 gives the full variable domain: EAGVAQSPRYKIIEKRQSVAFWCNPISGHATLYWYQQILGQGPKLLIQFQNNGVVDDSQLPKDRFSAERLKGVDSTLKIQPAKLEDSAVYLCASSQQGALDEQFFGPGTRLTVL.

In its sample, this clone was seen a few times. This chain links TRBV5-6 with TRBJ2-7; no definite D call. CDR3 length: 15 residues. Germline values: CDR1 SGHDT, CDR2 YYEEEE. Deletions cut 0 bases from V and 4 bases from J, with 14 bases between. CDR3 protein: CASSLGWSSRYEQYF. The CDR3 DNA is TGTGCCAGCAGCTTGGGCTGGTCCTCCCGGTACGAGCAGTACTTC.

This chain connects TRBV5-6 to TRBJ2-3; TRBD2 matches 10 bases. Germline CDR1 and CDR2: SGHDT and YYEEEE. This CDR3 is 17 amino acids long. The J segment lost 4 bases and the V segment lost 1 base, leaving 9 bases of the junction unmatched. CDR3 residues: CASSLLKGLAFPDTQYF. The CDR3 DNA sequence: TGTGCCAGCAGCTTGCTAAAGGGACTAGCGTTTCCAGATACGCAGTATTTT.

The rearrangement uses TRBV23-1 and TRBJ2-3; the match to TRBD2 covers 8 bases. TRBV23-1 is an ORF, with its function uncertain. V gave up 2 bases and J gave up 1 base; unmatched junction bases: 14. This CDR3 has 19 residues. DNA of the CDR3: TGCGCCAGCAGTCAAGAAGCGGGAGTAATTCCTTCCGGCACAGATACGCAGTATTTT. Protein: CASSQEAGVIPSGTDTQYF.

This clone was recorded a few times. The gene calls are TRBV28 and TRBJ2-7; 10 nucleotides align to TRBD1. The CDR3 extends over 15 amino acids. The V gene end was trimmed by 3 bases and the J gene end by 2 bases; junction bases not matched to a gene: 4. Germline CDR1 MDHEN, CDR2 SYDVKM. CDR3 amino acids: CASSFWGQGTYEQYF. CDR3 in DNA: TGTGCCAGCAGTTTTTGGGGACAGGGGACCTACGAGCAGTACTTC.

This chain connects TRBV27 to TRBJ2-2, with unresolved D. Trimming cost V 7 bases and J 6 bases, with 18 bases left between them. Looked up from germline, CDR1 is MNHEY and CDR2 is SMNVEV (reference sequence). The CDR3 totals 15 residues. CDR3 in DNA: TGTGCCAGCACTGTAGGCGCCGGGTACGCCGGGGAGCTGTTTTTT. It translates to CASTVGAGYAGELFF.

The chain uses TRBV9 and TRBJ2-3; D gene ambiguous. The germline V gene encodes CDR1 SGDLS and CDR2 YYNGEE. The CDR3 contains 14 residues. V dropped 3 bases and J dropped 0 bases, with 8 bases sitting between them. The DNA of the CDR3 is TGTGCCAGCAGCGCCCAGGTTAGCACAGATACGCAGTATTTT. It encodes CASSAQVSTDTQYF.

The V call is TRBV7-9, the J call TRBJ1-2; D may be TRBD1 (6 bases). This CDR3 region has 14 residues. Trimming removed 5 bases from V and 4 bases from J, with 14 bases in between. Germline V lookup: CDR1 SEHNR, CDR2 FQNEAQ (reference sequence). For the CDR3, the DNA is TGTGCCAGCAGCCGTCAGGTGGGGGCCTATGGCTACACCTTC. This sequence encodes CASSRQVGAYGYTF.